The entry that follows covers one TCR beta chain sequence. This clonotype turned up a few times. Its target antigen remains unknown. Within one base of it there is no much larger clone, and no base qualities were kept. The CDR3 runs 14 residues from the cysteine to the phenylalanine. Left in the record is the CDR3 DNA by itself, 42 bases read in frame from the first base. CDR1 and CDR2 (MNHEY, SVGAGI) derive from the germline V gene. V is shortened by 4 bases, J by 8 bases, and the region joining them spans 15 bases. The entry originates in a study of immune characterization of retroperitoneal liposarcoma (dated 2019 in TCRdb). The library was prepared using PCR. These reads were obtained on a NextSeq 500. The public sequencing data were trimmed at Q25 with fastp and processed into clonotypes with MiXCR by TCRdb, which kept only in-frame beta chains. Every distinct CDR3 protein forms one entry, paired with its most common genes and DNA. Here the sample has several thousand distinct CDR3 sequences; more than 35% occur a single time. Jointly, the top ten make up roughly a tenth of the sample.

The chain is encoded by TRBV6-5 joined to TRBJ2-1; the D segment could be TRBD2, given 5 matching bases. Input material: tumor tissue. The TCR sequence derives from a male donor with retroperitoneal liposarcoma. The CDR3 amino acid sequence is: CASSLDSRWDEQFF. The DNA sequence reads TGTGCCAGCAGTTTGGACTCCCGGTGGGATGAGCAGTTCTTC.